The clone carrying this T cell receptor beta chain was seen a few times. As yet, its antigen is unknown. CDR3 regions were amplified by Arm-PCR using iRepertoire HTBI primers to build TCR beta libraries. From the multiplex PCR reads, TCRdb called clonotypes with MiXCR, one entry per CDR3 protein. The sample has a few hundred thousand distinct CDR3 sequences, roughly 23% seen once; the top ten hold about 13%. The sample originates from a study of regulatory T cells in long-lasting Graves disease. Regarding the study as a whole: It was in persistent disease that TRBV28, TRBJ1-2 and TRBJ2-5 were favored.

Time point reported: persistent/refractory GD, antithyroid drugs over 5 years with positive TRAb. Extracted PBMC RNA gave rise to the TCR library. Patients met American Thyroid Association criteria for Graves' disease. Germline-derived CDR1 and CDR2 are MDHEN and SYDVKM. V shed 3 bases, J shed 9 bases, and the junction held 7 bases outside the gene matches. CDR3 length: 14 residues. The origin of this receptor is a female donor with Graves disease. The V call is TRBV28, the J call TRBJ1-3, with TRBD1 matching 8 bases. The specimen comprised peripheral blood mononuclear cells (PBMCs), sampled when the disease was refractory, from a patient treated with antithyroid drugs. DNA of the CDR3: TGTGCCAGCAGTTTCCGGGACAGGTCTTTCACCATATATTTT. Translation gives CASSFRDRSFTIYF.